The 25 T cell receptor beta chains presented below share a single source sample, sequenced in a study of blood T cell repertoires in COVID-19. Profiling relied on immunoSEQ multiplex PCR, and the TCRdb table lists in-frame clones only, not all of them. The sample carries roughly 260,000 clones, about 89% recorded once. Sequencing was done on a sample of peripheral blood. Receptors originate from a man aged 35 to 55 who had recovered from COVID-19.

On this clone itself: Additional DNA sequences in this sample encode the identical CDR3. The CDR3 DNA reads as TGTGCCAGCAGTTACCGCGGACAGGGGGCCTACGAGCAGTACTTC. Protein: CASSYRGQGAYEQYF. This chain joins TRBV6-5 and TRBJ2-7, with 10 bases aligning to TRBD1. The V segment lost 2 bases and the J segment 2 bases; nucleotides outside the gene matches: 3. Germline V gene lookup returns CDR1 MNHEY and CDR2 SVGAGI. The CDR3 runs to 15 residues.

This chain connects TRBV7-2 to TRBJ2-2; no clear D gene. The V end was cut by 2 bases, the J end by 4 bases, with 8 bases between. The CDR3 consists of 14 residues. Per germline, CDR1 SGHTA and CDR2 FQGNSA. In DNA form, the CDR3 reads TGTGCCAGCAGCTTAACAAGATCCACCGGGGAGCTGTTTTTT. This gives the protein CASSLTRSTGELFF.

CDR3 amino acids: CASSLDGLAKLFF. CDR3 coding DNA: TGCGCCAGCAGCTTGGATGGGTTAGCGAAACTGTTTTTT. The V call is TRBV5-1, the J call TRBJ1-4; D gene ambiguous. CDR3 size: 13 residues. Per germline, CDR1 SGHRS and CDR2 YFSETQ. V was trimmed by 0 bases and J by 11 bases, leaving 11 bases between them.

V and J are TRBV19 and TRBJ2-3, with 11 bases aligning to TRBD2. V lost 6 bases to trimming and J lost 2 bases; unmatched junction nucleotides: 7. The CDR3 extends over 16 amino acids. Per germline, CDR1 LNHDA and CDR2 SQIVND (reference sequence). The CDR3 region has the DNA TGTGCCAGTAGCTGGACTAGCGGGCGGGACACAGATACGCAGTATTTT. It translates to CASSWTSGRDTDTQYF.

The chain combines TRBV9 with TRBJ1-5, with D maybe TRBD1 (5 bases). Per germline, CDR1 SGDLS and CDR2 YYNGEE. This CDR3 has 12 residues. With 5 bases removed from V and 10 bases from J, the gap between germline ends came to 13 bases. The CDR3 coding sequence is TGTGCCAGCAGTGAGGGCGGGGGTCCCCAGCATTTT. This sequence encodes CASSEGGGPQHF.

The V gene is TRBV27, the J gene TRBJ2-7; D gene unclear. With 3 bases removed from V and 1 base from J, the gap between germline ends came to 7 bases. CDR1 MNHEY and CDR2 SMNVEV come from the germline V gene (reference sequence). This CDR3 has 13 amino acids. The CDR3 DNA reads TGTGCCAGCAGTTTTCGCAGATCCTACGAGCAGTACTTC. Translated: CASSFRRSYEQYF.

This clone was seen only once. The genes are TRBV23-1 and TRBJ1-5; D ambiguous. Being an ORF, TRBV23-1 has a function that is uncertain. CDR3 length: 14 residues. V was trimmed by 1 base and J by 7 bases, leaving 11 bases between them. CDR3 amino acids: CASSQWAEGQPQHF. As DNA, the CDR3 is TGCGCCAGCAGTCAATGGGCCGAGGGACAGCCCCAGCATTTT.

The chain uses TRBV19 and TRBJ2-1; D remains unclear. The CDR3 length is 10 residues. Germline V gene data show CDR1 as LNHDA and CDR2 as SQIVND (reference sequence). Trimming removed 10 bases from V and 4 bases from J, with 5 bases in between. Here the CDR3 reads CATGYNEQFF. The CDR3 nucleotides are TGTGCCACCGGGTACAATGAGCAGTTCTTC.

This clone occurred a few times. The V gene is TRBV9, the J gene TRBJ2-1, with 11 positions matching TRBD1. This CDR3 is 17 amino acids long. Germline V CDR1 and CDR2: SGDLS, YYNGEE. V gave up 3 bases and J gave up 3 bases; unmatched junction bases: 8. The DNA for the CDR3 is TGTGCCAGCAGCGAGCGGCCGGACAGGGGGCTCTACAATGAGCAGTTCTTC. Translated: CASSERPDRGLYNEQFF.

The rearrangement joins TRBV29-1 to TRBJ1-4, with a tentative D call TRBD1 (6 bases). The CDR3 loop spans 12 amino acids. Trimming shortened V by 4 bases and J by 5 bases, and 8 bases separated the two germline ends. Germline V gene data show CDR1 as SQVTM and CDR2 as ANQGSEA. The CDR3 loop is CSVVQGNEKLFF. The DNA of the CDR3 is TGCAGCGTTGTACAGGGCAATGAAAAACTGTTTTTT.

This chain links TRBV6-6 with TRBJ1-1; D is undetermined. CDR1 is MNHNY and CDR2 is SVGAGI in the germline V gene (reference sequence). The CDR3 loop spans 11 amino acids. Trimming left V 2 bases short and J 8 bases short, with 6 bases between. For the CDR3, the DNA is TGTGCCAGCAGTTACGGCCCGGAAGCTTTCTTT. It encodes CASSYGPEAFF.

This chain connects TRBV5-4 to TRBJ1-3, with a tentative D call TRBD1 (5 bases). This CDR3 contains 15 residues. V was shortened by 3 bases and J by 4 bases, with 14 bases between the two germline ends. In germline, CDR1 is SGHNT, CDR2 YYREEE (reference sequence). Here the CDR3 reads CASSSPQGSGNTIYF. The CDR3 DNA reads as TGTGCCAGCAGCTCCCCCCAGGGTTCGGGAAACACCATATATTTT.

This clone was picked up a small number of times. This chain joins TRBV27 and TRBJ2-7; TRBD1 aligns across 8 bases. The junction had 12 bases not matched to a gene; V was cut back by 4 bases and J by 4 bases. The germline gives CDR1 MNHEY, CDR2 SMNVEV (reference sequence). This CDR3 is 16 amino acids long. The DNA of the CDR3 is TGTGCCAGCAGTTCATGGGACAGGAGTGATAGGTACGAGCAGTACTTC. Translation gives CASSSWDRSDRYEQYF.

This chain links TRBV3-1 (or the pseudogene TRBV3-2) with TRBJ2-3; D unclear. Per the germline V gene, CDR1 is LGHDT and CDR2 is YNNKEL (reference sequence). Trimming removed 0 bases at V and 0 bases at J, with 10 bases between. The CDR3 runs 16 residues. The CDR3 loop reads CASSQDLRLSTDTQYF. CDR3 DNA: TGTGCCAGCAGCCAAGATTTGCGGCTTAGCACAGATACGCAGTATTTT.

The gene calls are TRBV29-1 and TRBJ1-5; D is undetermined. This CDR3 is built from 13 residues. Germline assignment: CDR1 SQVTM and CDR2 ANQGSEA. Trimming removed 7 bases from V and 5 bases from J, with 15 bases in between. CDR3 DNA: TGCAGCGCTGGCTCAGGCCCCGATCAGCCCCAGCATTTT. This encodes CSAGSGPDQPQHF.

This chain uses TRBV9 with TRBJ2-7, with 8 bases fitting TRBD2. The J segment lost 1 base and the V segment lost 4 bases, leaving 16 bases of the junction unmatched. Germline V gene lookup returns CDR1 SGDLS and CDR2 YYNGEE. CDR3 length: 18 residues. CDR3 nucleotides: TGTGCCAGCAGCACCCCCCTGGCGGGAACTAGCGGTTCCTACGAGCAGTACTTC. Protein product: CASSTPLAGTSGSYEQYF. Using reference TRBV9 and TRBJ2-7 for the parts outside the CDR3, the full variable domain is DSGVTQTPKHLITATGQRVTLRCSPRSGDLSVYWYQQSLDQGLQFLIQYYNGEERAKGNILERFSAQQFPDLHSELNLSSLELGDSALYFCASSTPLAGTSGSYEQYFGPGTRLTVT.

The chain employs TRBV10-3 and TRBJ2-5; TRBD2 agrees at 8 bases. Germline values: CDR1 ENHRY, CDR2 SYGVKD. The junction had 8 bases not matched to a gene; V was cut back by 6 bases and J by 5 bases. This CDR3 comprises 14 residues. The CDR3 loop is CAISVSGIGETQYF. CDR3 coding DNA: TGTGCCATCAGCGTTAGCGGGATAGGCGAGACCCAGTACTTC.

The chain links TRBV29-1 to TRBJ2-5; TRBD2 matches at 14 bases. V was pared by 4 bases and J by 6 bases, with 4 bases of the junction left unmatched. Per germline, CDR1 SQVTM and CDR2 ANQGSEA. This CDR3 comprises 14 residues. CDR3 DNA sequence: TGCAGCGTTGGAGGACTAGCGGGAGGACAGACCCAGTACTTC. As protein: CSVGGLAGGQTQYF.

The rearrangement links TRBV6-2 or TRBV6-3 to TRBJ2-3; possible D gene TRBD2, 5 bases. There are 15 residues in the CDR3. The germline gives CDR1 MNHEY, CDR2 SVGEGT. Trimming pared 6 bases from V and 1 base from J, leaving 14 bases between. CDR3 sequence reads: CASSGTRLGTDTQYF. DNA for the CDR3: TGTGCCAGCAGCGGAACTAGATTGGGCACAGATACGCAGTATTTT.

The CDR3 DNA sequence: TGTGCCAGCAGCGTGAGCGGGGGCACGAACACCGGGGAGCTGTTTTTT. Translation: CASSVSGGTNTGELFF. The gene calls are TRBV9 and TRBJ2-2; 8 nucleotides line up with TRBD2. The CDR3 is 16 amino acids. Trimming cost V 2 bases and J 0 bases; bases outside gene matches: 3. The germline gives CDR1 SGDLS, CDR2 YYNGEE. The full variable domain, with the rest looked up from reference TRBV9 and TRBJ2-2, is DSGVTQTPKHLITATGQRVTLRCSPRSGDLSVYWYQQSLDQGLQFLIQYYNGEERAKGNILERFSAQQFPDLHSELNLSSLELGDSALYFCASSVSGGTNTGELFFGEGSRLTVL.

The chain uses TRBV13 and TRBJ1-1; 10 bases map to TRBD1. CDR3 length equals 14 residues. V gave up 5 bases and J gave up 7 bases; unmatched junction bases: 7. Germline lookup yields CDR1 PRHDT and CDR2 FYEKMQ (reference sequence). The DNA of the CDR3 is TGTGCCAGCAGCACCGGGACAGGGGTAGGTGAAGCTTTCTTT. Translating gives CASSTGTGVGEAFF. Complete variable domain (other parts from reference TRBV13 and TRBJ1-1): AAGVIQSPRHLIKEKRETATLKCYPIPRHDTVYWYQQGPGQDPQFLISFYEKMQSDKGSIPDRFSAQQFSDYHSELNMSSLELGDSALYFCASSTGTGVGEAFFGQGTRLTVV.

This clone has only one observation. The rearrangement uses TRBV7-2 and TRBJ2-1, with 9 bases that match TRBD2. The germline CDR1 and CDR2 sequences are SGHTA and FQGNSA. The ends lost 1 base at V and 4 bases at J; junction bases unmatched: 8. The CDR3 covers 17 residues. The CDR3, as DNA: TGTGCCAGCAGCTTAGAGTTTGCGGGGGGGCCGTACAATGAGCAGTTCTTC. The encoded protein is CASSLEFAGGPYNEQFF.

The rearrangement links TRBV27 to TRBJ1-2, with a possible D match to TRBD1 (6 bases). Germline V gene sequence: CDR1 MNHEY, CDR2 SMNVEV (reference sequence). Trimming pared 3 bases from V and 7 bases from J, leaving 12 bases between. The CDR3 has 13 residues. The CDR3 nucleotides read TGTGCCAGCAGTTTCCGGGGGGCGGGTGGCTACACCTTC. It specifies CASSFRGAGGYTF.

This chain joins TRBV19 and TRBJ1-2; 10 bases align to TRBD1. CDR1 and CDR2 from the germline V gene are LNHDA and SQIVND (reference sequence). This CDR3 region has 15 residues. V was pared by 4 bases and J by 8 bases, with 10 bases of the junction left unmatched. This CDR3 reads CASSRGRQGARGYTF. In DNA, the CDR3 is TGTGCCAGTAGTAGGGGACGACAGGGGGCAAGAGGCTACACCTTC.

With respect to this clone: One end of the junction does not line up with germline, which may come from a read error. This chain uses TRBV6-4 with TRBJ2-1; TRBD2 matches 9 bases. This CDR3 has 13 residues. The germline V gene has CDR1 MRHNA and CDR2 SNTAGT. The DNA of the CDR3 is TGTGCCAGCAGTGACTCGGAGACTAGCGGCATCCTCTTC. Amino acid sequence: CASSDSETSGILF.